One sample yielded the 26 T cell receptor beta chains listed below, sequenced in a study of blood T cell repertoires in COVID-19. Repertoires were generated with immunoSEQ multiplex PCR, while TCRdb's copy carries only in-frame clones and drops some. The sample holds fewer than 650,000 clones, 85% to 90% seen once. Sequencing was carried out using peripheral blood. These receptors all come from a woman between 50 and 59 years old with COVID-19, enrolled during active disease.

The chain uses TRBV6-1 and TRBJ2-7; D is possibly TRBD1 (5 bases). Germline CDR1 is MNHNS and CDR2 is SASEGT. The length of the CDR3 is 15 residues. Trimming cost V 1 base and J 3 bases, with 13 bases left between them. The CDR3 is CASSEGQNLDYEQYF. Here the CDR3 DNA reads TGTGCCAGCAGTGAAGGACAGAACCTTGACTACGAGCAGTACTTC.

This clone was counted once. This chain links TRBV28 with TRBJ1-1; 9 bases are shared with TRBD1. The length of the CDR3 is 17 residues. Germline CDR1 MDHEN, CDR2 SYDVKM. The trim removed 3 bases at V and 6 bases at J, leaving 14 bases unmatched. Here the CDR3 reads CASSLGANWDRVAEAFF. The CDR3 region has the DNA TGTGCCAGCAGTTTGGGGGCGAATTGGGACAGGGTCGCTGAAGCTTTCTTT. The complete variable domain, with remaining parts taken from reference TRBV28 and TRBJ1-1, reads DVKVTQSSRYLVKRTGEKVFLECVQDMDHENMFWYRQDPGLGLRLIYFSYDVKMKEKGDIPEGYSVSREKKERFSLILESASTNQTSMYLCASSLGANWDRVAEAFFGQGTRLTVV.

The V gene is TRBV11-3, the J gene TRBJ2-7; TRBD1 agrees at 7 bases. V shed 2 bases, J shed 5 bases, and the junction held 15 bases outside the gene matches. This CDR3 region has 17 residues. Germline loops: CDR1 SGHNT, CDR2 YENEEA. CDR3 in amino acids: CASSLSAPGQTPDEQYF. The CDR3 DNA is TGTGCCAGCAGCTTATCCGCCCCGGGACAGACCCCCGACGAGCAGTACTTC.

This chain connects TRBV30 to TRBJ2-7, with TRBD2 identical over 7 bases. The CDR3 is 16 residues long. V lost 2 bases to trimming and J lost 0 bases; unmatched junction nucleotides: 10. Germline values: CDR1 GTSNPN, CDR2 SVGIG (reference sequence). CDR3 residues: CAWSWGGSGGSYEQYF. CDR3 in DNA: TGTGCCTGGAGTTGGGGGGGTAGCGGTGGCTCCTACGAGCAGTACTTC.

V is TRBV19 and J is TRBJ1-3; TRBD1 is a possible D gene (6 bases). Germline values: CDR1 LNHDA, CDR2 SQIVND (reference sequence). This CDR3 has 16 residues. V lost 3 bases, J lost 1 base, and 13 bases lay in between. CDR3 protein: CASSIGQHRSGNTIYF. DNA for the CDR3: TGTGCCAGTAGTATCGGACAGCACCGATCTGGAAACACCATATATTTT.

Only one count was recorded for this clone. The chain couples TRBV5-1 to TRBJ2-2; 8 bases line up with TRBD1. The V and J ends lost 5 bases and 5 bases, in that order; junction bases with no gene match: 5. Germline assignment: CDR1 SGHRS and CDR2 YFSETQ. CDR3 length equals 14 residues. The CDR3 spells CASRNTGGTGELFF. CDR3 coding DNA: TGCGCCAGCAGAAACACAGGGGGAACCGGGGAGCTGTTTTTT.

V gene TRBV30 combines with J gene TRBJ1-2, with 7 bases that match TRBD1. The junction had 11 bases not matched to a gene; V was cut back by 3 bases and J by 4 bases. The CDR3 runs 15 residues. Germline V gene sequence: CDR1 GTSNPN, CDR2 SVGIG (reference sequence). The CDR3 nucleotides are TGTGCCTGGAGCCAAGCCCTGACAGGGCTCTATGGCTACACCTTC. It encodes CAWSQALTGLYGYTF.

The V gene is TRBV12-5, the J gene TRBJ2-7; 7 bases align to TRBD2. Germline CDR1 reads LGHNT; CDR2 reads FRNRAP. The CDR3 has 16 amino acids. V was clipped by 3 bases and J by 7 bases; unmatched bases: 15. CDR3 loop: CASGFRAPGGKREQYF. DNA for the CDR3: TGTGCTAGTGGTTTCCGAGCCCCGGGGGGAAAGAGGGAGCAGTACTTC.

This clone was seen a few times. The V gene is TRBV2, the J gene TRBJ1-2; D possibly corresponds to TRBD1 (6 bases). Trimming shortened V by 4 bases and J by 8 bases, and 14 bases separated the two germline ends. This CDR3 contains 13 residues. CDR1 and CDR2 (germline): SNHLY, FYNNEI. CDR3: CASSGTALRGYTF. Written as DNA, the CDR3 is TGTGCCAGCAGTGGGACAGCCCTTAGGGGCTACACCTTC.

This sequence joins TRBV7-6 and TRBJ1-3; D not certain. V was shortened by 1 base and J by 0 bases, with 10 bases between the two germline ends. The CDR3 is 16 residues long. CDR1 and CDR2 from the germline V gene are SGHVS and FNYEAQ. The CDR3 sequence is CASSLEAANSGNTIYF. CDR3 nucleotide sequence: TGTGCCAGCAGCTTAGAAGCAGCGAACTCTGGAAACACCATATATTTT.

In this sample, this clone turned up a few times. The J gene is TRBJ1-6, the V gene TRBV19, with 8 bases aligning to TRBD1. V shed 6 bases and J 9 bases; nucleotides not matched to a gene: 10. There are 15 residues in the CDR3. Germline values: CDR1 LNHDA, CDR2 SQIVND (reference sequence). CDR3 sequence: CASSPQGALGSPLHF. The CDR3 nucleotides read TGTGCCAGTAGCCCTCAGGGGGCTTTGGGTTCACCCCTCCACTTT.

The CDR3 DNA reads as TGTGCCAGCAGCTTAGAGAAGGGGCTACACTTTAATTCACCCCTCCACTTT. Its translation: CASSLEKGLHFNSPLHF. The genes are TRBV7-8 and TRBJ1-6, with D tentatively TRBD1 (5 bases). Germline V gives CDR1 SGHVS, CDR2 FQNEAQ. The length of the CDR3 is 17 residues. The ends were cut back, 1 base at V and 6 bases at J, with 16 bases in the middle.

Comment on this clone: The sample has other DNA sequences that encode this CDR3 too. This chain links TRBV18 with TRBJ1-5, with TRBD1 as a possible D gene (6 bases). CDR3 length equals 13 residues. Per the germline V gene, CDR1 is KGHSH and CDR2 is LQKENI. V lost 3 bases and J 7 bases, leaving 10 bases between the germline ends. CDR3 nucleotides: TGTGCCAGCTCACCGACAGGAGGACAGCCCCAGCATTTT. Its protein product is CASSPTGGQPQHF.

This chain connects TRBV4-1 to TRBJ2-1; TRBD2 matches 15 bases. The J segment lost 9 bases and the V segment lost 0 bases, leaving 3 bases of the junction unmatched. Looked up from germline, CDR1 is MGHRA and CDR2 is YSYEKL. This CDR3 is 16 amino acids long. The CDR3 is CASSQDGLAGGVEQFF. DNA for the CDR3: TGCGCCAGCAGCCAAGATGGACTAGCGGGGGGGGTTGAGCAGTTCTTC.

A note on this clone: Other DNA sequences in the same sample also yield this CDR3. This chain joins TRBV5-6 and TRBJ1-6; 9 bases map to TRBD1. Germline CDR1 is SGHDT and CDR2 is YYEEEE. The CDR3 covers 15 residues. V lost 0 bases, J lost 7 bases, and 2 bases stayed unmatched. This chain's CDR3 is CASSLGDRENSPLHF. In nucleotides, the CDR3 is TGTGCCAGCAGCTTGGGGGACAGGGAGAATTCACCCCTCCACTTT.

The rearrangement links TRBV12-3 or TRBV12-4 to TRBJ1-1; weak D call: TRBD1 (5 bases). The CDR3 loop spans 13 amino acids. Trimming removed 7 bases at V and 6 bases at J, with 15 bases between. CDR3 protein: CASNPAGRPEAFF. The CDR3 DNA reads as TGTGCCAGCAACCCGGCAGGGCGACCTGAAGCTTTCTTT.

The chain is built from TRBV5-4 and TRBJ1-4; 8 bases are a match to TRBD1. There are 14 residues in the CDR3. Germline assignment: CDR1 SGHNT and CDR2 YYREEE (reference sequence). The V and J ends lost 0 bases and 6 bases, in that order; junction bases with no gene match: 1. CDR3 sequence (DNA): TGTGCCAGCAGCTTGGAGACAGGGGATGAAAAACTGTTTTTT. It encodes CASSLETGDEKLFF.

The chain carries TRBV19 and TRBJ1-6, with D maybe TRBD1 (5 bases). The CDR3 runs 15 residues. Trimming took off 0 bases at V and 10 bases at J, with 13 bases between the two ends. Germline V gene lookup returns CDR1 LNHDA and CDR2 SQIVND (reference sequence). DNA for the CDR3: TGTGCCAGTAGTATAGATCGGCAGGGCCAATCACCCCTCCACTTT. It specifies CASSIDRQGQSPLHF.

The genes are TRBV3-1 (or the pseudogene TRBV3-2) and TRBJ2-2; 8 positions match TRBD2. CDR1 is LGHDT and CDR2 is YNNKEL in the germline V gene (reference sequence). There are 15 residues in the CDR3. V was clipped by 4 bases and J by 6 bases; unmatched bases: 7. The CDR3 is CASSPRTGGSGELFF. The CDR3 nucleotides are TGTGCCAGCAGCCCTCGGACGGGAGGGTCCGGGGAGCTGTTTTTT.

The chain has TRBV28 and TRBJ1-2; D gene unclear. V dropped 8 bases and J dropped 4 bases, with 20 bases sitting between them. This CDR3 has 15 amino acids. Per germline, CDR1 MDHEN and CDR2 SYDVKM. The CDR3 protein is CASGSDGEEVYGYTF. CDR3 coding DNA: TGTGCCAGCGGTTCGGACGGGGAGGAAGTCTATGGCTACACCTTC.

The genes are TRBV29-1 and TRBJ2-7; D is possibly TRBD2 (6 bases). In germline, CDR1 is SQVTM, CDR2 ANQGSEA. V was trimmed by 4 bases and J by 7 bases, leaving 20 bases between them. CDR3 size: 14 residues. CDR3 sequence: CSVAGGTLSQEQYF. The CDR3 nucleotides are TGCAGCGTTGCTGGAGGGACTCTCTCGCAGGAGCAGTACTTC.

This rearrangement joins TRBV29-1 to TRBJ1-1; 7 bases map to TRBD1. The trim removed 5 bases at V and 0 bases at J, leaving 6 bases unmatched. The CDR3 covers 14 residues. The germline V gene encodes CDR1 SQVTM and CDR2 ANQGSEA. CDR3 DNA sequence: TGCAGCGTTCCTGCCGGGACAGTGAACACTGAAGCTTTCTTT. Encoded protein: CSVPAGTVNTEAFF. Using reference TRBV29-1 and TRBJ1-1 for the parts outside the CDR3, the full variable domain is SAVISQKPSRDICQRGTSLTIQCQVDSQVTMMFWYRQQPGQSLTLIATANQGSEATYESGFVIDKFPISRPNLTFSTLTVSNMSPEDSSIYLCSVPAGTVNTEAFFGQGTRLTVV.

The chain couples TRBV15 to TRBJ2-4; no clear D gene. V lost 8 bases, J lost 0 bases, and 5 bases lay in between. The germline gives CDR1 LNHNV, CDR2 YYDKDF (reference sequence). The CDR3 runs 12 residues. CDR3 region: CATSVAKNIQYF. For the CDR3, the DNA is TGTGCCACCTCTGTAGCCAAAAACATTCAGTACTTC.

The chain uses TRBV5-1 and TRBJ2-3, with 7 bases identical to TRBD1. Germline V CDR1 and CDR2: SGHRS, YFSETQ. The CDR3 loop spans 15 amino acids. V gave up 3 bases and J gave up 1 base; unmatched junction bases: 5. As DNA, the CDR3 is TGCGCCAGCAGCTCGCCGGGACAGCGCACAGATACGCAGTATTTT. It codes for CASSSPGQRTDTQYF. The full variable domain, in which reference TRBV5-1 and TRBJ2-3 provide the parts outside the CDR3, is KAGVTQTPRYLIKTRGQQVTLSCSPISGHRSVSWYQQTPGQGLQFLFEYFSETQRNKGNFPGRFSGRQFSNSRSEMNVSTLELGDSALYLCASSSPGQRTDTQYFGPGTRLTVL.

The DNA of the CDR3 is TGTGCCTGGAGCGGGACAGGGGGAGTATTGCAGTACTTC. Translating it yields CAWSGTGGVLQYF. This chain connects TRBV30 to TRBJ2-7, with 11 nucleotides matching TRBD1. The V segment lost 3 bases and the J segment 9 bases; nucleotides outside the gene matches: 7. The CDR3 loop spans 13 amino acids. Germline CDR1 is GTSNPN and CDR2 is SVGIG (reference sequence).

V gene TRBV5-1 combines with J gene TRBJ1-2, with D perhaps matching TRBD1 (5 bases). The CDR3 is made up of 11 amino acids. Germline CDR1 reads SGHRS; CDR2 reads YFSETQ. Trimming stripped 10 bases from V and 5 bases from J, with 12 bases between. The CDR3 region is CAVSGVYGYTF. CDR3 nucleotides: TGCGCCGTCTCGGGGGTTTATGGCTACACCTTC.